This T cell receptor beta chain derives from a study of T cells in Graves' hyperthyroidism and ophthalmopathy. This clonotype was seen a few times. Its matching antigen is unknown. It was RNA transcripts that yielded the amplified TCR beta CDR3 regions. The TCR CDR3 first-round RT-PCR relied on the HTBI primer set. TCRdb processed the multiplex PCR reads anew with MiXCR; each CDR3 protein has one entry. The profile shows approximately 380,000 distinct CDR3 sequences, less than 20% of them singletons. Among ophthalmopathy patients, the Clinical Activity Score reached at least 3, the NOSPECS grade reached at least 4, and duration remained under 3 months. Criteria for exclusion of patients were uncontrolled infection, other autoimmune disease, pregnancy or lactation. Study results and limitations: Before onset, ophthalmopathy was predicted by the model a median roughly 6.8 months earlier. Also found in blood were most expanded thyroid clonotypes above 0.001.

This receptor was obtained from a man aged 18-30 years with Graves' ophthalmopathy. The material sequenced was blood.

DNA for the CDR3: TGTGCCAGCAGTTACTCGGGGGGTGGCTATAATTCACCCCTCCACTTT. Protein sequence: CASSYSGGGYNSPLHF. The chain joins TRBV6-6 to TRBJ1-6; D possibly corresponds to TRBD1 (5 bases). This CDR3 spans 16 amino acids. Trimming pared 0 bases from V and 3 bases from J, leaving 9 bases between. Germline CDR1 is MNHNY and CDR2 is SVGAGI (reference sequence).